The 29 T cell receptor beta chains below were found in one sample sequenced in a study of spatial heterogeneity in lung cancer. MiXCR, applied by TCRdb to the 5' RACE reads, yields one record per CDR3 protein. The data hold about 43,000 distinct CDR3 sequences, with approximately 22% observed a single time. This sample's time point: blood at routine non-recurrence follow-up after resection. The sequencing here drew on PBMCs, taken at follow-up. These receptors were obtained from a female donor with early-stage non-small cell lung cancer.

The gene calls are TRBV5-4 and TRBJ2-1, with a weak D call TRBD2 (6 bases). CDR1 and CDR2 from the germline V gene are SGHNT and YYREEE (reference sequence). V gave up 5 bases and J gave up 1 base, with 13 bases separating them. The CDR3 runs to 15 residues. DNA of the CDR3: TGTGCCAGCAGTTCCGGGGGTCGATCCTACAATGAGCAGTTCTTC. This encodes CASSSGGRSYNEQFF. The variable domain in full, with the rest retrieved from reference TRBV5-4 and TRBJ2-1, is ETGVTQSPTHLIKTRGQQVTLRCSSQSGHNTVSWYQQALGQGPQFIFQYYREEENGRGNFPPRFSGLQFPNYSSELNVNALELDDSALYLCASSSGGRSYNEQFFGPGTRLTVL.

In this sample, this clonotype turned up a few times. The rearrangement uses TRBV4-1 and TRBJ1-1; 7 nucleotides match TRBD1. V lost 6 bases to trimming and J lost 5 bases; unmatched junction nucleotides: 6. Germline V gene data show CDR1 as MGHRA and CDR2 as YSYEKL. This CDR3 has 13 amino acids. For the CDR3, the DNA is TGCGCCAGCAGACTTACAGGGGAGACTGAAGCTTTCTTT. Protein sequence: CASRLTGETEAFF.

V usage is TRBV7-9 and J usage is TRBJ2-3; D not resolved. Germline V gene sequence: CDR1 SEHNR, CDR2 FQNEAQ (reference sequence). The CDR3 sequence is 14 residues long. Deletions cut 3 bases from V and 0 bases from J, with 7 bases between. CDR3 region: CASSFVGSTDTQYF. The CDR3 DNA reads TGTGCCAGCAGCTTTGTGGGTAGCACAGATACGCAGTATTTT.

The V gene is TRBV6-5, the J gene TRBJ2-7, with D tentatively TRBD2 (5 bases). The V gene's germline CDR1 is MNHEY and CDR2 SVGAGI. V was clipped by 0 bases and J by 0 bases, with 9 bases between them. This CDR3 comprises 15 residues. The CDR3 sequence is CASSYSTGSSYEQYF. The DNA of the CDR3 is TGTGCCAGCAGTTACTCGACGGGGAGCTCCTACGAGCAGTACTTC.

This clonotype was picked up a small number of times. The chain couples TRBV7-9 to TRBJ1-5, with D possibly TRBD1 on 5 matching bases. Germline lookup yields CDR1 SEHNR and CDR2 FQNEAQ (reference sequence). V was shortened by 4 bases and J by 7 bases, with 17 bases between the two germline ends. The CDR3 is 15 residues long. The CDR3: CASSSLGEGLQPQHF. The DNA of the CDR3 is TGTGCCAGCAGCTCATTGGGGGAGGGATTGCAGCCCCAGCATTTT.

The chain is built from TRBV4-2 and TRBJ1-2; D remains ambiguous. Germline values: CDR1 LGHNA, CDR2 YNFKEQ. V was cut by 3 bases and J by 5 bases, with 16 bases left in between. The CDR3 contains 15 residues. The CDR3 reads CASSQNPQNNYGYTF. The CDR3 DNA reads TGTGCCAGCAGCCAGAACCCTCAAAACAATTATGGCTACACCTTC.

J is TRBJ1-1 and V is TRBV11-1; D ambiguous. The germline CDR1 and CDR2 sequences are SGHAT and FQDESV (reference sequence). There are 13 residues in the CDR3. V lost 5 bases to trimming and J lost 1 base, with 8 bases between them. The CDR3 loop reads CASSQHPNTEAFF. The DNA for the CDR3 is TGTGCCAGCAGCCAACACCCGAACACTGAAGCTTTCTTT.

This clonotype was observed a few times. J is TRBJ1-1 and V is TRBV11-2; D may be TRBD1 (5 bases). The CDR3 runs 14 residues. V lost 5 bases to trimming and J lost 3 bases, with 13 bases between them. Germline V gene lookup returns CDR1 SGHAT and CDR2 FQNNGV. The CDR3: CASSRQPGHTEAFF. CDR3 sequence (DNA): TGTGCCAGCAGCCGTCAACCGGGACACACTGAAGCTTTCTTT.

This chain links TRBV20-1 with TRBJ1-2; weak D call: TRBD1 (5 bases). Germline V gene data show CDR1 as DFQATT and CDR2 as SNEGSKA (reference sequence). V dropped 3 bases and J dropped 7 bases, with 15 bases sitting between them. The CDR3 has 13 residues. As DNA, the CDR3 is TGCAGTGCTAGGGGGCCATCTTGGCCTGGCTACACCTTC. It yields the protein CSARGPSWPGYTF.

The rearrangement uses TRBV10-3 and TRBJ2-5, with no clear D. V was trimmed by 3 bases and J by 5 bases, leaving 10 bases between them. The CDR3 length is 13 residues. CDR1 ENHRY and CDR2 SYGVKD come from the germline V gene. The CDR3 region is CAISEQDAETQYF. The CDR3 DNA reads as TGTGCCATCAGTGAACAAGATGCGGAGACCCAGTACTTC.

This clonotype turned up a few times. For the CDR3, the DNA is TGTGCCAGCACCTCTCCATCCCTAGGCAATGAGCAGTTCTTC. Amino acid sequence: CASTSPSLGNEQFF. The chain links TRBV12-3 or TRBV12-4 to TRBJ2-1; D is undetermined. CDR3 size: 14 residues. Trimming pared 7 bases from V and 6 bases from J, leaving 16 bases between.

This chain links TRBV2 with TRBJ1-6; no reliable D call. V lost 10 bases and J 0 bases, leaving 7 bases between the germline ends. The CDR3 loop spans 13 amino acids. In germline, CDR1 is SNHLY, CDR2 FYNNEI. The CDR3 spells CATRSSYNSPLHF. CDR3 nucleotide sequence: TGTGCCACTAGGAGCTCCTATAATTCACCCCTCCACTTT. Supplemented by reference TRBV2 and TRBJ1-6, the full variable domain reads EPEVTQTPSHQVTQMGQEVILRCVPISNHLYFYWYRQILGQKVEFLVSFYNNEISEKSEIFDDQFSVERPDGSNFTLKIRSTKLEDSAMYFCATRSSYNSPLHFGNGTRLTVT.

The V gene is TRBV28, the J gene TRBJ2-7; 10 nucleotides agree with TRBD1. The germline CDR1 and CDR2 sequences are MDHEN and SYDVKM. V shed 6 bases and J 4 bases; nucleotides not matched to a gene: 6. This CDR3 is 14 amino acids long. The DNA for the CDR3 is TGTGCCAGCAGAACCAGGACAGGGGGTTACGAGCAGTACTTC. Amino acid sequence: CASRTRTGGYEQYF.

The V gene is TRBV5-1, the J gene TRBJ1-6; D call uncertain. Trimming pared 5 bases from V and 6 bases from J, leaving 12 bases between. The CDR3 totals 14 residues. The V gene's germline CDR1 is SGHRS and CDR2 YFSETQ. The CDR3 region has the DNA TGCGCCAGCAGACCAGACCTGATTAATTCACCCCTCCACTTT. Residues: CASRPDLINSPLHF.

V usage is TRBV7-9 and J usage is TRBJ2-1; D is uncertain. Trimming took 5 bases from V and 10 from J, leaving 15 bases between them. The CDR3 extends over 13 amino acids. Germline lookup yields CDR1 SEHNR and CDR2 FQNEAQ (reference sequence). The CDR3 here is CASSPIQDGEQFF. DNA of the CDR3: TGTGCCAGCAGCCCTATCCAGGATGGGGAGCAGTTCTTC.

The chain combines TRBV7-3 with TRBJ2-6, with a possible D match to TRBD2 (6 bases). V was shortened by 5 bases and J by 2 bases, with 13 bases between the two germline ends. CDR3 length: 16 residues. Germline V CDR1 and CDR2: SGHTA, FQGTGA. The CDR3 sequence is CASSPGGRAGANVLTF. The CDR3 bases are TGTGCCAGCAGCCCCGGGGGTCGGGCTGGGGCCAACGTCCTGACTTTC. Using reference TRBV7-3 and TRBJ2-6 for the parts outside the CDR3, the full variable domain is GAGVSQTPSNKVTEKGKYVELRCDPISGHTALYWYRQSLGQGPEFLIYFQGTGAADDSGLPNDRFFAVRPEGSVSTLKIQRTERGDSAVYLCASSPGGRAGANVLTFGAGSRLTVL.

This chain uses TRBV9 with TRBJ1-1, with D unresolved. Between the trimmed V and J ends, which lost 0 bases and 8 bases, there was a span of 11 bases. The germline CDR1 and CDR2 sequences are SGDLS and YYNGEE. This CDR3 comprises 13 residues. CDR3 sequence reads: CASSVEWYGEAFF. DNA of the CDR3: TGTGCCAGCAGCGTAGAATGGTACGGGGAAGCTTTCTTT.

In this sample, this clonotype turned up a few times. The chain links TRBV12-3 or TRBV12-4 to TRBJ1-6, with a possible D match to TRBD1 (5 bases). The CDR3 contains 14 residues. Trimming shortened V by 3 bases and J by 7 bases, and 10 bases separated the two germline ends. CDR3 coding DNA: TGTGCCAGCAGTTTGGGGCAGGGAAATTCACCCCTCCACTTT. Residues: CASSLGQGNSPLHF.

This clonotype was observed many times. The CDR3 nucleotides read TGTGCCAGCAGCGATCTCAGGGGTTCCTACGAGCAGTACGTC. This translates into CASSDLRGSYEQYV. The V gene is TRBV11-2, the J gene TRBJ2-7, with D perhaps TRBD1 (6 bases). Trimming pared 5 bases from V and 1 base from J, leaving 12 bases between. Germline V gene sequence: CDR1 SGHAT, CDR2 FQNNGV. This CDR3 has 14 amino acids.

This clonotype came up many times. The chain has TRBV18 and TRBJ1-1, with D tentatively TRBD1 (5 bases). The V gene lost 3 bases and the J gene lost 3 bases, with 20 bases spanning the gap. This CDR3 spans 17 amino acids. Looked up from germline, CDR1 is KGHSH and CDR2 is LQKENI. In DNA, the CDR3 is TGTGCCAGCTCACCCCCGGGCCAGCTGGTAGGGGACACTGAAGCTTTCTTT. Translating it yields CASSPPGQLVGDTEAFF.

CDR3 region: CASTRQLSNQPQHF. In DNA form, the CDR3 reads TGTGCCAGCACTAGACAGCTTAGCAATCAGCCCCAGCATTTT. V and J are TRBV2 and TRBJ1-5; tentative D call: TRBD1 (5 bases). Trimming removed 7 bases at V and 0 bases at J, with 10 bases between. CDR1 and CDR2 (germline): SNHLY, FYNNEI. The CDR3 runs 14 residues.

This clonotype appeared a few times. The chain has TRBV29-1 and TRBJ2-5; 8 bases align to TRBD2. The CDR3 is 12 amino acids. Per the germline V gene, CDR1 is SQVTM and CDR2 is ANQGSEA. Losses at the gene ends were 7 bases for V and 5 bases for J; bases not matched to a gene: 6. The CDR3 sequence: CSAGLVGETQYF. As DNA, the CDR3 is TGCAGCGCGGGACTAGTTGGGGAGACCCAGTACTTC.

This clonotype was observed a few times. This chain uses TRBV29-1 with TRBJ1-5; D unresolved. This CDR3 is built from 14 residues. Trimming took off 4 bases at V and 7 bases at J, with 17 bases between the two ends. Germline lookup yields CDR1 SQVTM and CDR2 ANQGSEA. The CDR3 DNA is TGCAGCGTTGTCGAGGGTGAATGGGGACAGCCCCAGCATTTT. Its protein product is CSVVEGEWGQPQHF.

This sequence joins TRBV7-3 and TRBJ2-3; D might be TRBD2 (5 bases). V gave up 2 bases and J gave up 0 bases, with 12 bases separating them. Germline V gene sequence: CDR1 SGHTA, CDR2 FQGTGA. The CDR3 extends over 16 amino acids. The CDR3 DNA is TGTGCCAGCAGCTTAGGCCTAACGGGGAGCACAGATACGCAGTATTTT. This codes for CASSLGLTGSTDTQYF. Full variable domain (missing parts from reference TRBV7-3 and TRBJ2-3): GAGVSQTPSNKVTEKGKYVELRCDPISGHTALYWYRQSLGQGPEFLIYFQGTGAADDSGLPNDRFFAVRPEGSVSTLKIQRTERGDSAVYLCASSLGLTGSTDTQYFGPGTRLTVL.

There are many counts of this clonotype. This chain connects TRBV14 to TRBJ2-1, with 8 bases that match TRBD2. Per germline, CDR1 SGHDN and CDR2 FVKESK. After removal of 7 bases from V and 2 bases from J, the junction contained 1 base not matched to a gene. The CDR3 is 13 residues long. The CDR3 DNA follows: TGTGCCAGCACCGGGGGGGCCTACAATGAGCAGTTCTTC. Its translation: CASTGGAYNEQFF.

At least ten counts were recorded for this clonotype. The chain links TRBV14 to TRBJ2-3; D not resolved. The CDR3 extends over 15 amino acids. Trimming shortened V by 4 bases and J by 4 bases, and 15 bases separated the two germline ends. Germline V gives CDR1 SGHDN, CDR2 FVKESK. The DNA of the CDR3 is TGTGCCAGCAGCCTATTGGTGACCGGATCAGATACGCAGTATTTT. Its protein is CASSLLVTGSDTQYF.

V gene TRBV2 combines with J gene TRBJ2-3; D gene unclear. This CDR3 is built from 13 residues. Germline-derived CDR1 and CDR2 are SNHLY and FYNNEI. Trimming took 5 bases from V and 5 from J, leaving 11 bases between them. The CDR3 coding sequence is TGTGCCAGCAGTAGAAGGGTCAGAGATACGCAGTATTTT. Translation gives CASSRRVRDTQYF. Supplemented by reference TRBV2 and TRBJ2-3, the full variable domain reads EPEVTQTPSHQVTQMGQEVILRCVPISNHLYFYWYRQILGQKVEFLVSFYNNEISEKSEIFDDQFSVERPDGSNFTLKIRSTKLEDSAMYFCASSRRVRDTQYFGPGTRLTVL.

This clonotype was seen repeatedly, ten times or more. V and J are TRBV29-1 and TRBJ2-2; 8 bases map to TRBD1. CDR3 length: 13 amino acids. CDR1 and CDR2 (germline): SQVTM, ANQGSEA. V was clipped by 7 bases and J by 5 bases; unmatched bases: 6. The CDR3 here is CSARTGTTGELFF. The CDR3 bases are TGCAGCGCACGGACAGGGACAACCGGGGAGCTGTTTTTT.

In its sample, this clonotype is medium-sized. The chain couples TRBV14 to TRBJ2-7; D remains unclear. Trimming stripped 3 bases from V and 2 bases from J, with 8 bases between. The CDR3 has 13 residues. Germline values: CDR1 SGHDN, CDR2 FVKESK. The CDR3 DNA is TGTGCCAGCAGCCAGGGTGAAGCCTACGAGCAGTACTTC. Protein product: CASSQGEAYEQYF.